Below, one TCR beta chain is given with its context. The antigen is undetermined. This sample was included in a study of cytomegalovirus exposure and HLA in healthy donors. Study-level results: The authors reported that TCR beta sequences could predict HLA-A and HLA-B alleles. These predictions were accurate for most subjects in the first cohort. In a later analysis, productive TCRs from donors in an Asian-associated ancestry cluster reportedly carried fewer N-insertions than the cohort mean.

Trimming took 6 bases from V and 5 from J, leaving 19 bases between them. This CDR3 comprises 15 residues. Germline V lookup: CDR1 SGDLS, CDR2 YYNGEE. The PCR employed 60 Vbeta primers together with 13 Jbeta primers. Original data processing: An analysis performed later counted about 80 million unique TCR beta chains (roughly 11 million of them shared). Some clones are missing from TCRdb's copy, which holds only in-frame ones; the method was immunoSEQ multiplex PCR. V and J calls and clone size come straight from that table; D and trimming were deduced from the DNA. The table includes under 85,000 clones, approximately 64% detected once.

The receptor was derived from a man aged 40-50 years in good health and CMV-seropositive. Input material: PBMCs. This chain uses TRBV9 with TRBJ2-3; D unresolved. This CDR3 reads CASNVGVEIRDTQYF. The CDR3, as DNA: TGTGCCAGCAACGTTGGTGTTGAGATCCGAGATACGCAGTATTTT.